This T cell receptor beta chain was found in a study of T cell responses to AZD1222 COVID-19 vaccine. The assay was immunoSEQ multiplex PCR, and TCRdb's table has in-frame clones only and misses some. Of approximately 150,000 clones in the sample, 85% to 95% are singletons; the top ten hold roughly 1.3%. Trimming left V 2 bases short and J 1 base short, with 8 bases between. CDR1 is MNHEY and CDR2 is SVGAGI in the germline V gene. The CDR3 covers 15 residues. This clonotype was sampled from an adult in good health. The sample consisted of peripheral blood, taken on day 0 of AZD1222 vaccination. The gene calls are TRBV6-5 and TRBJ1-4, with no clear D. In nucleotides, the CDR3 is TGTGCCAGCAGTTACGAAAAGGGAACTAATGAAAAACTGTTTTTT. Amino acid sequence: CASSYEKGTNEKLFF.